A selection of T cell receptor beta chains follows, all from one sample in a study of blood T cell repertoires in COVID-19. This table comes from immunoSEQ multiplex PCR, and its TCRdb copy is limited to in-frame clones, with some not included. The sample includes about 200,000 clones, approximately 83% of them seen just once. The sample was PBMCs or T cells enriched from blood (not recorded which). These receptors all stem from a woman in her forties with acute COVID-19. Each CDR3 is given with its conserved first and last residue. A D gene is named only where the DNA matches it firmly. Expanded clones get a size class; other rows say once, few or many, or leave the size out.

>TRBJ1-1|TRBV18|-|TRBD1
TGTGCCAGCTCACCAGACAGGGGGGTGACTGAAGCTTTCTTT
CASSPDRGVTEAFF
>TRBJ1-2|TRBV11-2|-|-
TGTGCCAGCAGCGAGGACAGAACACCTAACTATGGCTACACCTTC
CASSEDRTPNYGYTF
>TRBJ2-7|TRBV7-9|-|TRBD1
TGTGCCAGCAGCGTTAACCCAAAACAGGGGCAATCTTCCTACGAGCAGTACTTC
CASSVNPKQGQSSYEQYF
>TRBJ2-7|TRBV6-5|-|TRBD2
TGTGCCAGCAGTTACGTAGCGGGAGCCCCCTGGGAGCAGTACTTC
CASSYVAGAPWEQYF
>TRBJ2-7|TRBV15|-|-
TGTGCCACCAGCAGGGACACGCAGACCTACGAGCAGTACTTC
CATSRDTQTYEQYF
>TRBJ2-1|TRBV4-2|-|-
TGTGCCAGCAGCCACGGGGGAACCGCCAATGAGCAGTTCTTC
CASSHGGTANEQFF
>TRBJ2-1|TRBV5-6|-|-
TGTGCCAGCAGCCCCCAGGGGAGCTCCTACAATGAGCAGTTCTTC
CASSPQGSSYNEQFF
>TRBJ1-5|TRBV28|-|TRBD1
TGTGCCAGCAGTTTGGGCGGGACAGCTAGCAATCAGCCCCAGCATTTT
CASSLGGTASNQPQHF
>TRBJ2-1|TRBV19|-|TRBD2
TGTGCCATCTCCACGGGGGGGTTAAACAATGAGCAGTTCTTC
CAISTGGLNNEQFF
>TRBJ2-7|TRBV7-2|-|TRBD2
TGTGCCAGCAGACGACTAGCGGGAGGGCCGTCCTACGAGCAGTACTTC
CASRRLAGGPSYEQYF
>TRBJ1-2|TRBV7-3|-|TRBD1
TGTGCCAGCAGCTCGGGACAGGGGTTTGGCTACACCTTC
CASSSGQGFGYTF
>TRBJ2-2|TRBV24-1|-|-
TGTGCCACCAGTGAAAGCTACAGGCCCGGGGGGGAGCTGTTTTTT
CATSESYRPGGELFF
>TRBJ1-2|TRBV28|-|-
TGTGCCAGCAGTTTAGGAGGCAGGCCCTATGGCTACACCTTC
CASSLGGRPYGYTF
>TRBJ2-5|TRBV7-9|few|TRBD1
TGTGCCAGCAGCAACCGAAGACAGGGGAGTGGAGAGACCCAGTACTTC
CASSNRRQGSGETQYF
>TRBJ1-1|TRBV21-1|-|-
TGTGCCAGCACTGGACTACGTTTGACGACGAACACTGAAGCTTTCTTT
CASTGLRLTTNTEAFF